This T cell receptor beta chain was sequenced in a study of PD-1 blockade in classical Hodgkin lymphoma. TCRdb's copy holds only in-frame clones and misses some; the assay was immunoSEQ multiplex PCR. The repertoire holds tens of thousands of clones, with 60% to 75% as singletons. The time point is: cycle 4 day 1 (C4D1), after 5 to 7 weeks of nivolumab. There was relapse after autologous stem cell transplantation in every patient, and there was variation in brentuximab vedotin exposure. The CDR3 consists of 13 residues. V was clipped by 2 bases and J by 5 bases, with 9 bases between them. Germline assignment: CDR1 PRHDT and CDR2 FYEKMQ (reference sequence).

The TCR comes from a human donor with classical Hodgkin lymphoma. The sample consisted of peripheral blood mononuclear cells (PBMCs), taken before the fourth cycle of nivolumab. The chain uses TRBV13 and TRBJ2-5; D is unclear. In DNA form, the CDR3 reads TGTGCCAGCAGCTTAAAAGTCCGGGAGACCCAGTACTTC. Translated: CASSLKVRETQYF.